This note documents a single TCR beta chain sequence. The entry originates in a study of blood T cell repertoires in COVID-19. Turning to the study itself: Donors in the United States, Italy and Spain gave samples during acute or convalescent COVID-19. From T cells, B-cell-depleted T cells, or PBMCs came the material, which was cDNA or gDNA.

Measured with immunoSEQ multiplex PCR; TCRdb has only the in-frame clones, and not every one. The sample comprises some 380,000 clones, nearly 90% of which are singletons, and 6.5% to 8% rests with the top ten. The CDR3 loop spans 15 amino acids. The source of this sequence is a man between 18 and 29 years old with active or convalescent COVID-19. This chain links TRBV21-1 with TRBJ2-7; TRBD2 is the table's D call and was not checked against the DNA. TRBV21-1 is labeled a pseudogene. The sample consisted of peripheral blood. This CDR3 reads CASSNRNGSRYEQYF. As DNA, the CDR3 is TGTGCCAGCAGCAACAGGAACGGGAGTCGGTACGAGCAGTACTTC.